The 12 T cell receptor beta chains below all came from one sample that was sequenced in a study of shared clonotypes between healthy human individuals. Repertoires were generated with immunoSEQ multiplex PCR, while TCRdb's copy carries only in-frame clones and drops some. The table lists almost 750,000 clones, just under 75% of them singletons. Sequenced material: memory CD4+ T cells sorted from blood. Subset here: CD45RA-negative fraction. These receptors were obtained from a woman aged 25 to 45 in good health.

V is TRBV19 and J is TRBJ1-2; 8 bases match TRBD1. This CDR3 spans 15 amino acids. V was pared by 1 base and J by 7 bases, with 8 bases of the junction left unmatched. Germline lookup yields CDR1 LNHDA and CDR2 SQIVND (reference sequence). The CDR3 here is CASSIVGQGTLGYTF. As DNA, the CDR3 is TGTGCCAGTAGTATAGTTGGACAGGGAACGCTTGGCTACACCTTC. Complete variable domain (other parts from reference TRBV19 and TRBJ1-2): DGGITQSPKYLFRKEGQNVTLSCEQNLNHDAMYWYRQDPGQGLRLIYYSQIVNDFQKGDIAEGYSVSREKKESFPLTVTSAQKNPTAFYLCASSIVGQGTLGYTFGSGTRLTVV.

V is TRBV27 and J is TRBJ2-1; no reliable D call. Germline CDR1 reads MNHEY; CDR2 reads SMNVEV (reference sequence). The germline V and J ends were trimmed by 2 bases and 5 bases, with 16 bases remaining between them. The CDR3 runs to 16 residues. The CDR3 DNA reads TGTGCCAGCAGTTTAAGGTGGTCAACCACAAACAATGAGCAGTTCTTC. Translating gives CASSLRWSTTNNEQFF.

This chain joins TRBV25-1 and TRBJ2-7, with 8 positions matching TRBD1. Per the germline V gene, CDR1 is MGHDK and CDR2 is SYGVNS. The length of the CDR3 is 13 residues. V gave up 4 bases and J gave up 5 bases; unmatched junction bases: 4. Here the CDR3 DNA reads TGTGCCAGCAGTGGTGGACAGGGTCACGAGCAGTACTTC. Its protein is CASSGGQGHEQYF.

The chain couples TRBV14 to TRBJ2-1; 10 nucleotides agree with TRBD2. V dropped 0 bases and J dropped 0; count of bases not matched to a gene: 8. The CDR3 sequence is 19 residues long. Germline-derived CDR1 and CDR2 are SGHDN and FVKESK. The chain's CDR3 is CASSQEEILAGGSYNEQFF. CDR3 bases: TGTGCCAGCAGCCAAGAGGAAATTTTAGCGGGGGGCTCCTACAATGAGCAGTTCTTC.

Note on this clone: Distinct nucleotide sequences in the sample also encode this CDR3. The rearrangement uses TRBV5-1 and TRBJ2-7; 12 bases are a match to TRBD2. The CDR3 totals 15 residues. V lost 2 bases, J lost 1 base, and 1 base stayed unmatched. The germline CDR1 and CDR2 sequences are SGHRS and YFSETQ. CDR3 amino acids: CASSFLAGGSYEQYF. In DNA, the CDR3 is TGCGCCAGCAGCTTCCTAGCGGGAGGGTCCTACGAGCAGTACTTC.

The chain couples TRBV6-5 to TRBJ2-2; the D gene is possibly TRBD1 (6 bases). There are 16 residues in the CDR3. Germline V gene sequence: CDR1 MNHEY, CDR2 SVGAGI. Trimming took off 2 bases at V and 6 bases at J, with 16 bases between the two ends. For the CDR3, the DNA is TGTGCCAGCAGTTACGGGTTCAATCAGGGGCCCGGGGAGCTGTTTTTT. Translating it yields CASSYGFNQGPGELFF.

This clone was recorded a few times. The same CDR3 can be traced to other DNA sequences in this sample. The chain joins TRBV11-3 to TRBJ2-1; 8 bases match TRBD2. The V gene's germline CDR1 is SGHNT and CDR2 YENEEA. The V and J ends lost 0 bases and 3 bases, in that order; junction bases with no gene match: 7. The CDR3 has 17 residues. The CDR3 sequence is CASSLDSGAGGYNEQFF. CDR3 in DNA: TGTGCCAGCAGCTTAGATAGCGGGGCGGGAGGCTACAATGAGCAGTTCTTC. The variable domain in full, with the rest retrieved from reference TRBV11-3 and TRBJ2-1, is EAGVVQSPRYKIIEKKQPVAFWCNPISGHNTLYWYLQNLGQGPELLIRYENEEAVDDSQLPKDRFSAERLKGVDSTLKIQPAELGDSAVYLCASSLDSGAGGYNEQFFGPGTRLTVL.

This clone showed up just a few times. The genes are TRBV6-5 and TRBJ2-7; D unclear. Germline values: CDR1 MNHEY, CDR2 SVGAGI. V was clipped by 5 bases and J by 5 bases, with 13 bases between them. This CDR3 has 13 amino acids. CDR3 nucleotide sequence: TGTGCCAGCAGTAAAAACACGTTGAACGAGCAGTACTTC. Its translation: CASSKNTLNEQYF.

This chain links TRBV19 with TRBJ2-7; D might be TRBD1 (6 bases). From germline, CDR1 is LNHDA and CDR2 SQIVND (reference sequence). Between the trimmed V and J ends, which lost 1 base and 2 bases, there was a span of 9 bases. This CDR3 contains 14 residues. In DNA form, the CDR3 reads TGTGCCAGTAGTATAGCTCAGGGGCCCTACGAGCAGTACTTC. Its protein is CASSIAQGPYEQYF.

This chain uses TRBV6-1 with TRBJ2-1, with TRBD2 identical over 8 bases. The ends lost 6 bases at V and 5 bases at J; junction bases unmatched: 3. CDR1 and CDR2 from the germline V gene are MNHNS and SASEGT. The CDR3 loop spans 13 amino acids. Here the CDR3 reads CASRAGGHNEQFF. The CDR3 nucleotides read TGTGCCAGCAGGGCGGGAGGCCACAATGAGCAGTTCTTC.

This clone was seen only once. This chain connects TRBV18 to TRBJ1-1; no reliable D call. The CDR3 runs to 12 residues. Per germline, CDR1 KGHSH and CDR2 LQKENI. Trimming removed 2 bases from V and 7 bases from J, with 8 bases in between. CDR3 coding DNA: TGTGCCAGCTCACCAACCGAGGTTGAAGCTTTCTTT. It codes for CASSPTEVEAFF.

In the case of this clone: Within the sample, other DNA sequences also encode this same CDR3. V gene TRBV29-1 combines with J gene TRBJ1-2, with TRBD1 matching over 7 bases. The CDR3 length is 12 residues. Germline V lookup: CDR1 SQVTM, CDR2 ANQGSEA. With V trimmed by 6 bases and J by 5 bases, 6 bases remained unmatched. CDR3 bases: TGCAGCGTGAGCAGGGGGGCATATGGCTACACCTTC. This encodes CSVSRGAYGYTF.